The clone carrying this TCR beta chain was detected a few times. The target antigen is unknown. TCRdb re-analysed the reads in MiXCR, keeping a single row per CDR3 protein. This sample has hundreds of thousands of distinct CDR3 sequences, with 17% found just once. This sample stems from a study of T cell repertoires in cytomegalovirus infection. Across the whole study: TCR beta signatures that were public indicated CMV infection and matching HLA type.

Study-wide points: There were carriers of CMV plus the relevant HLA, and cumulative public TCR beta family frequency identified them.

Trimming pared 5 bases from V and 4 bases from J, leaving 19 bases between. Per germline, CDR1 DFQATT and CDR2 SNEGSKA (reference sequence). The CDR3 contains 15 residues. Material for sequencing was PBMCs. This clonotype was obtained from a human donor in good health (CMV status not recorded). Some clones in this sample may be carry-over from other donors' samples. The chain combines TRBV20-1 with TRBJ2-3, with D maybe TRBD2 (7 bases). CDR3 residues: CSAGGGAGLADTQYF. The CDR3 DNA reads as TGCAGTGCTGGCGGGGGCGCGGGGCTGGCAGATACGCAGTATTTT.